The source of this TCR beta chain is a study of blood T cell repertoires in COVID-19. Across the study: The United States, Italy and Spain were the sources of the acute and convalescent COVID-19 samples. T cells, B-cell-depleted T cells, or PBMCs supplied cDNA or gDNA.

This clone came up once. Assay used: immunoSEQ multiplex PCR; TCRdb lists only in-frame clones, some missing. The sample lists approximately 70,000 clones; under 95% were seen once. With 9 bases removed from V and 2 bases from J, the gap between germline ends came to 32 bases. The germline CDR1 and CDR2 sequences are MDHEN and SYDVKM. The CDR3 totals 19 residues. What was sequenced was peripheral blood. The sequence came from a woman in her sixties or seventies with active COVID-19. This chain connects TRBV28 to TRBJ2-7; a possible D gene is TRBD1 (6 bases). The DNA for the CDR3 is TGTGCCAGGCCGGTACTACCCCTTGGGGGCGGTAAAGGGCCCTACGAGCAGTACTTC. This codes for CARPVLPLGGGKGPYEQYF.